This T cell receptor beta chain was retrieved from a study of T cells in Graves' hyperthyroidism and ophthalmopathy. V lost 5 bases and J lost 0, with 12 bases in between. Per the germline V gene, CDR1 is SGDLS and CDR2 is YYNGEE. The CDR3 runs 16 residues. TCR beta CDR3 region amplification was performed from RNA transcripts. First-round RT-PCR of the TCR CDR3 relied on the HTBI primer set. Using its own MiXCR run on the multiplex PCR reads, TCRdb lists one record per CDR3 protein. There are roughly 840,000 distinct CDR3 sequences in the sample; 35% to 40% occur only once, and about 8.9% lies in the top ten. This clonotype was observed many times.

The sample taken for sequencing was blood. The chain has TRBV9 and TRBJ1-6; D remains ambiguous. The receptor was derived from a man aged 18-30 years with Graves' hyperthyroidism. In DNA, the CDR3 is TGTGCCAGCAGAGCGACCGAAACCTCCTATAATTCACCCCTCCACTTT. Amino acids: CASRATETSYNSPLHF.